Below are 2 T cell receptor beta chains sequenced from a single sample in a study of immune cell composition in non-small cell lung cancer. Method: immunoSEQ multiplex PCR; TCRdb's copy keeps in-frame clones and lacks some. Of around 4,600 clones listed, under 85% are singletons. The specimen sequenced was lung tumor tissue. These receptors all come from a human donor with non-small cell lung cancer.

This chain connects TRBV5-1 to TRBJ1-3; no firm D call. The CDR3 is 17 residues long. Germline V gene lookup returns CDR1 SGHRS and CDR2 YFSETQ. V dropped 0 bases and J dropped 0 bases, with 13 bases sitting between them. CDR3: CASSLDSPISSGNTIYF. The CDR3, as DNA: TGCGCCAGCAGCTTGGACAGCCCCATTAGCTCTGGAAACACCATATATTTT.

This clone was recorded only once. The chain recombines TRBV10-2 with TRBJ2-3, with 8 nucleotides matching TRBD1. The CDR3 runs to 19 residues. V gave up 0 bases and J gave up 0 bases; unmatched junction bases: 11. The germline gives CDR1 WSHSY, CDR2 SAAADI. The CDR3 protein is CASSESRQGSASSTDTQYF. CDR3 DNA: TGCGCCAGCAGTGAGTCGCGACAGGGGTCGGCCTCTAGCACAGATACGCAGTATTTT.